These 12 T cell receptor beta chains were all obtained from the same sample, sequenced in a study of T cells in localized non-small cell lung cancer. Sequenced by immunoSEQ multiplex PCR; TCRdb stores in-frame clones only, minus some. The data show around 15,000 clones, more than 75% seen once. Source: peripheral blood mononuclear cells, taken before any cancer treatment. All receptors derive from an older male donor with stage II lung adenocarcinoma.

The chain carries TRBV6-1 and TRBJ2-1, with TRBD2 matching 15 bases. J was trimmed by 5 bases and V by 4 bases; bases with no gene match: 6. The CDR3 spans 17 residues. Germline CDR1 and CDR2: MNHNS and SASEGT. The CDR3 DNA reads as TGTGCCAGCAGTGCCGCCGGGACTAGCGGGGGGAACAATGAGCAGTTCTTC. Translated, it gives CASSAAGTSGGNNEQFF.

In this sample, this clone turned up a few times. The V gene is TRBV28, the J gene TRBJ2-7, with D possibly being TRBD1 (6 bases). Germline V lookup: CDR1 MDHEN, CDR2 SYDVKM. CDR3 length equals 12 residues. Trimming left V 5 bases short and J 5 bases short, with 10 bases between. The CDR3 here is CASSTGYHEQYF. The CDR3, as DNA: TGTGCCAGCAGTACAGGGTACCACGAGCAGTACTTC.

V usage is TRBV11-3 and J usage is TRBJ2-2, with 8 bases matching TRBD2. Germline-derived CDR1 and CDR2 are SGHNT and YENEEA. This CDR3 region has 16 residues. The V gene end was trimmed by 5 bases and the J gene end by 4 bases; junction bases not matched to a gene: 9. The CDR3 region has the DNA TGTGCCAGCAGCCAAATAGCGGGGCGTGGCACCGGGGAGCTGTTTTTT. As protein: CASSQIAGRGTGELFF.

The chain joins TRBV30 to TRBJ2-1, with 10 bases matching TRBD2. The CDR3 runs to 14 residues. V gave up 3 bases and J gave up 8 bases; unmatched junction bases: 7. In germline, CDR1 is GTSNPN, CDR2 SVGIG (reference sequence). CDR3 in DNA: TGTGCCTGGAGATGGAGCGGGAGGGATTATGAGCAGTTCTTC. This sequence encodes CAWRWSGRDYEQFF. Looking up the rest from reference TRBV30 and TRBJ2-1 gives the full variable domain: SQTIHQWPATLVQPVGSPLSLECTVEGTSNPNLYWYRQAAGRGLQLLFYSVGIGQISSEVPQNLSASRPQDRQFILSSKKLLLSDSGFYLCAWRWSGRDYEQFFGPGTRLTVL.

V gene TRBV6-1 combines with J gene TRBJ2-7, with TRBD2 matching 7 bases. Germline V gene data show CDR1 as MNHNS and CDR2 as SASEGT. V dropped 1 base and J dropped 4; count of bases not matched to a gene: 7. The CDR3 is 15 residues long. The CDR3 region is CASSEEGLRRYEQYF. The CDR3 bases are TGTGCCAGCAGTGAAGAGGGACTACGGCGTTACGAGCAGTACTTC.

The chain has TRBV5-1 and TRBJ1-4; no clear D gene. CDR3 length: 13 amino acids. CDR1 is SGHRS, CDR2 YFSETQ, per germline. Trimming left V 0 bases short and J 7 bases short, with 7 bases between. In DNA form, the CDR3 reads TGCGCCAGCAGCTTGGCGGGGATTGAAAAACTGTTTTTT. Translation: CASSLAGIEKLFF. Full variable domain (missing parts from reference TRBV5-1 and TRBJ1-4): KAGVTQTPRYLIKTRGQQVTLSCSPISGHRSVSWYQQTPGQGLQFLFEYFSETQRNKGNFPGRFSGRQFSNSRSEMNVSTLELGDSALYLCASSLAGIEKLFFGSGTQLSVL.

The chain employs TRBV9 and TRBJ2-7; TRBD2 agrees at 9 bases. The germline gives CDR1 SGDLS, CDR2 YYNGEE. This CDR3 has 18 amino acids. The trim removed 1 base at V and 3 bases at J, leaving 14 bases unmatched. As DNA, the CDR3 is TGTGCCAGCAGCGTACCCCGACTAGCGGTCTTAACCCTCTACGAGCAGTACTTC. It yields the protein CASSVPRLAVLTLYEQYF.

V usage is TRBV6-5 and J usage is TRBJ2-7; D remains ambiguous. The CDR3 is 12 residues long. CDR1 and CDR2 (germline): MNHEY, SVGAGI. The ends were cut back, 1 base at V and 7 bases at J, with 8 bases in the middle. The CDR3 DNA follows: TGTGCCAGCAGTTACTGGCCTGGAGAGCAGTACTTC. It specifies CASSYWPGEQYF.

The chain links TRBV2 to TRBJ2-2, with 7 bases identical to TRBD1. Per germline, CDR1 SNHLY and CDR2 FYNNEI. V lost 6 bases and J lost 4; bases outside the gene matches: 2. This CDR3 is built from 13 residues. The CDR3 nucleotides are TGTGCCAGCAGCTCAGGGGGCACCGGGGAGCTGTTTTTT. Its translation: CASSSGGTGELFF.

This chain links TRBV6-1 with TRBJ2-1, with D possibly TRBD2 on 5 matching bases. Germline V gene lookup returns CDR1 MNHNS and CDR2 SASEGT. V lost 2 bases to trimming and J lost 4 bases, with 9 bases between them. The CDR3 has 14 amino acids. The CDR3 sequence is CASSESPGYNEQFF. The DNA for the CDR3 is TGTGCCAGCAGTGAATCCCCGGGGTACAATGAGCAGTTCTTC.

V usage is TRBV6-1 and J usage is TRBJ1-5; D not resolved. This CDR3 region has 13 residues. Between the trimmed V and J ends, which lost 10 bases and 5 bases, there was a span of 15 bases. Germline values: CDR1 MNHNS, CDR2 SASEGT. The CDR3 bases are TGTGCCACAGAACCCGCCAAGGATCAGCCCCAGCATTTT. This codes for CATEPAKDQPQHF.

J is TRBJ2-5 and V is TRBV11-1; D uncertain. The CDR3 totals 14 residues. Germline CDR1 and CDR2: SGHAT and FQDESV (reference sequence). Trimming cost V 5 bases and J 0 bases, with 10 bases left between them. CDR3 in amino acids: CASSPTGNQETQYF. DNA for the CDR3: TGTGCCAGCAGCCCAACCGGCAACCAAGAGACCCAGTACTTC.